Listed here are 3 T cell receptor beta chains from one sample, sequenced in a study of spatial heterogeneity in lung cancer. Described time point: sample taken at primary tumor resection. The sequenced material consisted of unsorted whole RNA from tumor, nontumor lung or frozen PBMC. TCRdb passed the 5' RACE reads through MiXCR, listing each CDR3 protein once. The sample lists around 45,000 distinct CDR3 sequences; roughly 15% were seen once. The sequences come from PBMCs, collected at surgery. The receptor source for this set is a male donor with early-stage non-small cell lung cancer.

In its sample, this clonotype was seen many times. V and J are TRBV10-3 and TRBJ2-3, with D tentatively TRBD1 (5 bases). The ends were cut back, 2 bases at V and 4 bases at J, with 7 bases in the middle. The CDR3 has 13 residues. CDR1 ENHRY and CDR2 SYGVKD come from the germline V gene. The CDR3 sequence: CAISEGRADTQYF. In DNA form, the CDR3 reads TGTGCCATCAGTGAGGGCAGGGCAGATACGCAGTATTTT.

A few counts support this clonotype. Because the CDR3 is missing its conserved closing phenylalanine or tryptophan, this is likely a read error. This rearrangement joins TRBV7-8 to TRBJ2-3; no definite D call. Germline values: CDR1 SGHVS, CDR2 FQNEAQ. The CDR3 consists of 14 residues. V lost 3 bases and J lost 2, with 9 bases in between. CDR3 bases: TGTGCCAGCAGCTTCCTGACCGTCACAGATACGCAGTATATT. As protein: CASSFLTVTDTQYI.

This clonotype showed up just once. This could be a read error, since a much larger clone is one nucleotide away. The chain is built from TRBV15 and TRBJ2-1; maybe TRBD2 (5 bases). CDR3 size: 14 residues. Germline V lookup: CDR1 LNHNV, CDR2 YYDKDF (reference sequence). V was trimmed by 5 bases and J by 12 bases, leaving 20 bases between them. CDR3 in DNA: TGTGCCACCAGCGGAGGCTCTGAGGGAGTTGTGCAGTTCTTC. This sequence encodes CATSGGSEGVVQFF.